This TCR beta chain was sequenced during a study of shared clonotypes between healthy human individuals. The data were produced by immunoSEQ multiplex PCR, yet TCRdb's version contains in-frame clones alone and is incomplete. The sample records 2.3 million or so clones, approximately 93% being singletons. CDR1 is MNHEY, CDR2 SVGAGI, per germline. This CDR3 is 15 amino acids long. V lost 0 bases, J lost 4 bases, and 10 bases lay in between. J is TRBJ1-5 and V is TRBV6-5; tentatively, D is TRBD1 (6 bases). Sequencing used naive CD4+ T cells from PBMCs. Subset denoted: CD45RA+ positively selected. This TCR came from a man between 18 and 35 years old in good health. Some clones in this sample may be carry-over from other donors' samples. The CDR3 is CASSYSSGANQPQHF. The DNA for the CDR3 is TGTGCCAGCAGTTACTCGTCAGGGGCAAATCAGCCCCAGCATTTT.